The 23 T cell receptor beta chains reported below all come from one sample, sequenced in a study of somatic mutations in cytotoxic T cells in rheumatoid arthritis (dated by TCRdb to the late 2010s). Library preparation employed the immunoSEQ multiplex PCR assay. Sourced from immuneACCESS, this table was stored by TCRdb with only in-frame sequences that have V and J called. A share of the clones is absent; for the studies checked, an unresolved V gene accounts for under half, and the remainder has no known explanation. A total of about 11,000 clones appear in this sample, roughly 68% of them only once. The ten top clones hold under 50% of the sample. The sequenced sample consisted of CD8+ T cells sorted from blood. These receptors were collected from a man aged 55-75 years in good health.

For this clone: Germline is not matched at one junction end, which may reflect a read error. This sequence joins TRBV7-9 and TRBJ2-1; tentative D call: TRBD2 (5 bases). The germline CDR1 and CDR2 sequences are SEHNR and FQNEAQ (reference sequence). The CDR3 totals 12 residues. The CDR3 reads CASSLAEHEQFF. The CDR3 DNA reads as TGTGCCAGCAGCCTAGCTGAGCATGAGCAGTTCTTC.

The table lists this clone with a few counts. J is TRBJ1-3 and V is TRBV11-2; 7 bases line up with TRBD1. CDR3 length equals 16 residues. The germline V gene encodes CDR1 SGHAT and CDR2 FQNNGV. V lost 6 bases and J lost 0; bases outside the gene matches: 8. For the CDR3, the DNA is TGTGCCAGCAGGCCCCAGGGGGGGAGCTCTGGAAACACCATATATTTT. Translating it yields CASRPQGGSSGNTIYF.

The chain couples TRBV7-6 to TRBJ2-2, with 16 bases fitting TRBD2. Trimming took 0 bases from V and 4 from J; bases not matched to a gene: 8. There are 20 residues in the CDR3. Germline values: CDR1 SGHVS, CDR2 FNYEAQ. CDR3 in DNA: TGTGCCAGCAGCTTAGCGGTGACCGGGACTAGCGGGGGGGTCACCGGGGAGCTGTTTTTT. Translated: CASSLAVTGTSGGVTGELFF. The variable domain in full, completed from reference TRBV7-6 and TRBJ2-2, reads GAGVSQSPRYKVTKRGQDVALRCDPISGHVSLYWYRQALGQGPEFLTYFNYEAQQDKSGLPNDRFSAERPEGSISTLTIQRTEQRDSAMYRCASSLAVTGTSGGVTGELFFGEGSRLTVL.

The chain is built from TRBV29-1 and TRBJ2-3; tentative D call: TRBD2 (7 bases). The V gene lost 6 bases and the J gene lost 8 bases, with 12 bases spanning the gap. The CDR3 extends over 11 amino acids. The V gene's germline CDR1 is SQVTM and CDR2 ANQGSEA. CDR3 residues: CSVLGGGTQYF. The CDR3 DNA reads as TGCAGCGTCCTAGGGGGGGGTACGCAGTATTTT.

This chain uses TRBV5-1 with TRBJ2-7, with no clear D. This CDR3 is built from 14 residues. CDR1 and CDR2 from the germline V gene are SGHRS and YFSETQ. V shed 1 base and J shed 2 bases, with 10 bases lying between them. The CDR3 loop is CASSLWQSPYEQYF. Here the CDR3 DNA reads TGCGCCAGCAGCTTGTGGCAGTCTCCCTACGAGCAGTACTTC.

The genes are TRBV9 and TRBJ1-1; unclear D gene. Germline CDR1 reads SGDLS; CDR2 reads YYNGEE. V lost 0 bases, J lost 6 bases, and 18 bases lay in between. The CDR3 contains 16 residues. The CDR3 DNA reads TGTGCCAGCAGCGTAGCCCTCCTCGGGGAGAAACCTGAAGCTTTCTTT. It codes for CASSVALLGEKPEAFF.

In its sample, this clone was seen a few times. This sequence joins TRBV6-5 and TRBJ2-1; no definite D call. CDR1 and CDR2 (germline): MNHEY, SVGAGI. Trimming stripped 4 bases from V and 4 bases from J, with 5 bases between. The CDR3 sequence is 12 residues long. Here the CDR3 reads CASSSAYNEQFF. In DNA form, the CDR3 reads TGTGCCAGCAGTTCCGCGTACAATGAGCAGTTCTTC.

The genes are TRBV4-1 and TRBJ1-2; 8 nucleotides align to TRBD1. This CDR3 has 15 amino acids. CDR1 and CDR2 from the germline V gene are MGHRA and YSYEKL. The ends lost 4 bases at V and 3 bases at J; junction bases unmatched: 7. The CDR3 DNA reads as TGCGCCAGCAGCCGGCCGGGACAGGAGCACTATGGCTACACCTTC. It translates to CASSRPGQEHYGYTF.

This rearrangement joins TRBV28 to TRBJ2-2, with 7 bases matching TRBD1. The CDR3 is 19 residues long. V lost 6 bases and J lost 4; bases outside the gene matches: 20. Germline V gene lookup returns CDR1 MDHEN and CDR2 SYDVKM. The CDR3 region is CASSAISSLGQEATGELFF. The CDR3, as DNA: TGTGCCAGCAGCGCAATAAGCAGCCTCGGACAGGAGGCCACCGGGGAGCTGTTTTTT.

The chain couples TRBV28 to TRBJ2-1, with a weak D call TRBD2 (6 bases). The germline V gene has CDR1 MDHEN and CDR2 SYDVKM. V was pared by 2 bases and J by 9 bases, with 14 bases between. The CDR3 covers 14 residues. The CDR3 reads CASSLSRERSEQFF. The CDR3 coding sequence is TGTGCCAGCAGTTTAAGTCGGGAGAGGAGTGAGCAGTTCTTC.

CDR3 loop: CASRLKGAGTGELFF. For the CDR3, the DNA is TGTGCCAGCAGGCTAAAGGGTGCGGGGACCGGGGAGCTGTTTTTT. This chain connects TRBV27 to TRBJ2-2; D might be TRBD2 (6 bases). The CDR3 consists of 15 residues. The germline CDR1 and CDR2 sequences are MNHEY and SMNVEV (reference sequence). The germline V and J ends were trimmed by 6 bases and 5 bases, with 16 bases remaining between them.

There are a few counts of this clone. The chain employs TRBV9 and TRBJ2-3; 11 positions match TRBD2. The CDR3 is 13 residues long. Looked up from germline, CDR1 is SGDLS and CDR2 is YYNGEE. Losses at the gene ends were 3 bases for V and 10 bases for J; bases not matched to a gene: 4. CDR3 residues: CASSALAGGPQYF. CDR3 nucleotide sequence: TGTGCCAGCAGCGCCTTAGCGGGGGGGCCGCAGTATTTT.

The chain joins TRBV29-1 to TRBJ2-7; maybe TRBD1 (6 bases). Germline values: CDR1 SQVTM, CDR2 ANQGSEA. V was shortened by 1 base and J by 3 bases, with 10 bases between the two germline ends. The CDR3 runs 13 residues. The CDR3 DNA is TGCAGCGTTGAAGTGGGACAAATCTACGAGCAGTACTTC. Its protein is CSVEVGQIYEQYF.

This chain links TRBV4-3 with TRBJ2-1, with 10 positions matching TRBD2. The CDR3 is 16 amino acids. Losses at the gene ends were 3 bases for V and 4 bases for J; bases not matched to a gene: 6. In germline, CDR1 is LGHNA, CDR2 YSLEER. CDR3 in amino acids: CASSQDSSGGYNEQFF. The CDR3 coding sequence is TGCGCCAGCAGCCAGGACTCTAGCGGGGGATACAATGAGCAGTTCTTC.

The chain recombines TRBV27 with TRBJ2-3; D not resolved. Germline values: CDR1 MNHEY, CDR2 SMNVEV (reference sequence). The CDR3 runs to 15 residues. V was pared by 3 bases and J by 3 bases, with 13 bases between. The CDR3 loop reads CASSFFSPQTDTQYF. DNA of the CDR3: TGTGCCAGCAGTTTCTTTTCCCCCCAAACAGATACGCAGTATTTT.

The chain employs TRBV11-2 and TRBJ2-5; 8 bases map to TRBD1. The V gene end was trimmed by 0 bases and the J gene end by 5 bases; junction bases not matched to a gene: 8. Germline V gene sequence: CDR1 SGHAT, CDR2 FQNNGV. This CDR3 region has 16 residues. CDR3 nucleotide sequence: TGTGCCAGCAGCTTAGAGGGCCAGGGGGCGAGGGAGACCCAGTACTTC. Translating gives CASSLEGQGARETQYF.

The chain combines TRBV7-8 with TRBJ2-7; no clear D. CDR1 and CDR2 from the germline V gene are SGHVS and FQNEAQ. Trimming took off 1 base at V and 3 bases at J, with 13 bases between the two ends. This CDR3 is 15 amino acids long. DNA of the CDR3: TGTGCCAGCAGCTTAGTAAGCGAGTACCTCTACGAGCAGTACTTC. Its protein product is CASSLVSEYLYEQYF.

The CDR3 here is CASSLGEDNEQFF. The DNA of the CDR3 is TGTGCCAGCAGCTTAGGTGAGGACAATGAGCAGTTCTTC. The chain links TRBV7-6 to TRBJ2-1; D is uncertain. The CDR3 spans 13 residues. Germline V gene lookup returns CDR1 SGHVS and CDR2 FNYEAQ. Trimming removed 1 base at V and 5 bases at J, with 6 bases between.

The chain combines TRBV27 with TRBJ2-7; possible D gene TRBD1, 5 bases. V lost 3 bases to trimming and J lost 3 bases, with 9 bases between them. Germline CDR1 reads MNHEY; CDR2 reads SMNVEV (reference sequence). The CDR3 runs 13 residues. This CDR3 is CASSFGQGYEQYF. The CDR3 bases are TGTGCCAGCAGTTTTGGGCAGGGCTACGAGCAGTACTTC.

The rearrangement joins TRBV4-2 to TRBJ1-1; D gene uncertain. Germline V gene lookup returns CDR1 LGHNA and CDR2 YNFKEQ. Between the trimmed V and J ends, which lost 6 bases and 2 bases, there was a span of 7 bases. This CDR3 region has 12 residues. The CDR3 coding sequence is TGTGCCAGCAGTCCAACCAACACTGAAGCTTTCTTT. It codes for CASSPTNTEAFF.

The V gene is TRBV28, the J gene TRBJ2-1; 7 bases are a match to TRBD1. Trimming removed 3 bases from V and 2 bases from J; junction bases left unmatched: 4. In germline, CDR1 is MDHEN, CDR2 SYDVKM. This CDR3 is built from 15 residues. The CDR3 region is CASSLSGTAYNEQFF. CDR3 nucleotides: TGTGCCAGCAGTTTGTCCGGGACAGCCTACAATGAGCAGTTCTTC.

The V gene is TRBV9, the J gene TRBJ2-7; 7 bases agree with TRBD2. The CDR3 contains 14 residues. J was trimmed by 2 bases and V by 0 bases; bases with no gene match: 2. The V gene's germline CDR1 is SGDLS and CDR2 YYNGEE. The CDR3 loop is CASSVGGTTYEQYF. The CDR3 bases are TGTGCCAGCAGCGTAGGCGGGACTACCTACGAGCAGTACTTC.

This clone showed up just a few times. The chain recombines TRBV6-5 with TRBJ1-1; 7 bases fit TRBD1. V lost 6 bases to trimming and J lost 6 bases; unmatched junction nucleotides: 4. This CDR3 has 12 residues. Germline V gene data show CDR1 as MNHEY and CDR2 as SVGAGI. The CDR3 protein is CASSPGTAEAFF. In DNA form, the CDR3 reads TGTGCCAGCAGCCCCGGGACAGCTGAAGCTTTCTTT.